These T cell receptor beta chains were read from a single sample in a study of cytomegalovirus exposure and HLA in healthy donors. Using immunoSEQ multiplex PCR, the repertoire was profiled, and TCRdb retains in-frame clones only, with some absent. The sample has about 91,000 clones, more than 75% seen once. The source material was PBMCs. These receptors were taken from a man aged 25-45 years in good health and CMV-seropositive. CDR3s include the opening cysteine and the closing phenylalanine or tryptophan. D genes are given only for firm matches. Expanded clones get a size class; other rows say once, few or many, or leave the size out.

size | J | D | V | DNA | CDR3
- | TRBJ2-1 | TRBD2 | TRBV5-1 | TGCGCCAGCAGCGTTGAGGGAGGGTGGTCCTACAATGAGCAGTTCTTC | CASSVEGGWSYNEQFF
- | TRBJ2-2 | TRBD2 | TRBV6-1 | TGTGCCAGCAGTGACCCCGGACTAGCGGGAGGGCTTACCGGGGAGCTGTTTTTT | CASSDPGLAGGLTGELFF
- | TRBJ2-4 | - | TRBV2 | TGTGCCAGCACTGGGGGACTAGCCAAAAACATTCAGTACTTC | CASTGGLAKNIQYF
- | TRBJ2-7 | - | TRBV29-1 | TGCAGCGTTGAAGAGAGGGTCTTAGGCGAGCAGTACTTC | CSVEERVLGEQYF
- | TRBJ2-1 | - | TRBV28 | TGTGCCAGCAGTTTTCCGGTAACAGGCAATGAGCAGTTCTTC | CASSFPVTGNEQFF
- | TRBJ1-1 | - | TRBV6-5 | TGTGCCAGCAGTTATCGTGGAGAGACTGAAGCTTTCTTT | CASSYRGETEAFF
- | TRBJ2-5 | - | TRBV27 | TGTGCCAGCAGCCGTCGCGGGAACCAAGAGACCCAGTACTTC | CASSRRGNQETQYF
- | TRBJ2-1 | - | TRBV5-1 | TGCGCCAGCAGGCTAGCGACCTACAATGAGCAGTTCTTC | CASRLATYNEQFF
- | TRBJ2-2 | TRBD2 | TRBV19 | TGTGCCAGTAGTACAGGAGCGGGAGGTGCGGCCGGGGAGCTGTTTTTT | CASSTGAGGAAGELFF
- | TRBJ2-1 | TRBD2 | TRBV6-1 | TGTGCCAGCACTCGGAGGGCAGCGGGAGGGCCTGAGCAGTTCTTC | CASTRRAAGGPEQFF
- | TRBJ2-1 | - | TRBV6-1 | TGTGCCAGCAGCTGGACTAACTCCTACAATGAGCAGTTCTTC | CASSWTNSYNEQFF
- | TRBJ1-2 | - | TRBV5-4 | TGTGCCAGCAGCTTGGGGCGCGGGGCGATACGAAACTATGGCTACACCTTC | CASSLGRGAIRNYGYTF
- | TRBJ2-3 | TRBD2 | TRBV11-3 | TGTGCCAGCAGCTCTGGACTAGCGGGAGGGCAGGATACGCAGTATTTT | CASSSGLAGGQDTQYF
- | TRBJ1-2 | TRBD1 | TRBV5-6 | TGTGCCAGCAGCTTGAAGGGGGCGCCTTATAACTATGGCTACACCTTC | CASSLKGAPYNYGYTF
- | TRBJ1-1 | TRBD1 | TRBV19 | TGTGCCAGTACCTGGGGACAGGCGAACACTGAAGCTTTCTTT | CASTWGQANTEAFF
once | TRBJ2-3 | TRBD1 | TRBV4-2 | TGTGCCAGCAGTCTTGAGAGGGGGCAGGGAGATACGCAGTATTTT | CASSLERGQGDTQYF
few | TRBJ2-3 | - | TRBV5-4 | TGTGCCAGCTCCACCCCCCGGGGGGATACGCAGTATTTT | CASSTPRGDTQYF
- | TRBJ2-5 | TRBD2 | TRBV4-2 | TGTGCCAGCAGCCAAGATCTAATAGCGGGAGAGACCCAGTACTTC | CASSQDLIAGETQYF
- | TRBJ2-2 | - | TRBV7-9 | TGTGCCAGCAGCTCGACGGGGGAGGGGGAGCTGTTTTTT | CASSSTGEGELFF
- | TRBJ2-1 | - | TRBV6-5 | TGTGCCAGCAGTTGGGCCAGCTCCTACAATGAGCAGTTCTTC | CASSWASSYNEQFF
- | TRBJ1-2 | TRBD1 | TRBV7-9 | TGTGCCAGCGCTCGGGACAGCTATGGCTACACCTTC | CASARDSYGYTF
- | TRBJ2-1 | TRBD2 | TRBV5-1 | TGCGCCAGCAGCCCAGGGACTAGCGGGAGCTATGAGCAGTTCTTC | CASSPGTSGSYEQFF
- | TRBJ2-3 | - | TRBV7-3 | TGTGCCAGCAGATTAGGGCCAGCAGGGAGCACAGATACGCAGTATTTT | CASRLGPAGSTDTQYF
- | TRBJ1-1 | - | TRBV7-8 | TGTGCCAGCAGCTTAGGGGCCCTCACTCCCACTGAAGCTTTCTTT | CASSLGALTPTEAFF
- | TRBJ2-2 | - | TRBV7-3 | TGTGCCAGCAGCCCTCCCGGGGGGAACACCGGGGAGCTGTTTTTT | CASSPPGGNTGELFF
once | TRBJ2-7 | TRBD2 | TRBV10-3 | TGTGCCATCAGTGATCGGGACAGACTAGCGGTCTACGAGCAGTACTTC | CAISDRDRLAVYEQYF
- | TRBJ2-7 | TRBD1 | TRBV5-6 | TGTGCCAGCAGCTTCCAACCGGGACAGCTGTGGGGGTCCTCCTACGAGCAGTACTTC | CASSFQPGQLWGSSYEQYF
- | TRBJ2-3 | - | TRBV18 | TGTGCCAGCTCACCACCGAGGGCGAGCACAGATACGCAGTATTTT | CASSPPRASTDTQYF
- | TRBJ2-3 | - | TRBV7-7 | TGTGCTAGCAGCCGGGACTTCATTTGGGATACGCAGTATTTT | CASSRDFIWDTQYF
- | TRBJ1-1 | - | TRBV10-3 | TGTGCCATCAGTGAGTCCTTCGACAGCCTCATGAACACTGAAGCTTTCTTT | CAISESFDSLMNTEAFF
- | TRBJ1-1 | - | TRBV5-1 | TGCGCCAGCGCGAACAGGTCACCGAACACTGAAGCTTTCTTT | CASANRSPNTEAFF
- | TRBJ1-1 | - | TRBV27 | TGTGCCAGCAGTTTGAAAGTGAGTTACACTGAAGCTTTCTTT | CASSLKVSYTEAFF